The source of this TCR beta chain is a study of cytomegalovirus exposure and HLA in healthy donors. This clone has only a few counts. Its target is unknown. Study-wide points: There was a cluster of highly shared sequence variants that was likely a sequencing artifact. Analysis was carried out at a later point, and it linked a missense DCLRE1C variant to TCR beta V- and J-gene trimming. Of the V segments, some could not be distinguished, including TRBV6-2 and TRBV6-3, and were excluded. Cytomegalovirus association was assigned to more than 150 TCR beta chains.

PCR amplification relied on 60 Vbeta primers (plus 13 Jbeta primers). Profiling relied on immunoSEQ multiplex PCR, and the TCRdb table lists in-frame clones only, not all of them. Among around 150,000 clones listed, approximately 82% were seen once. Germline values: CDR1 SGHRS, CDR2 YFSETQ. This CDR3 is built from 16 residues. The germline V and J ends were trimmed by 1 base and 2 bases, with 16 bases remaining between them. This sequence joins TRBV5-1 and TRBJ2-7, with D tentatively TRBD2 (7 bases). The source is a male donor in good health and CMV-seronegative. Sequenced material: PBMCs. The chain's CDR3 is CASSLYGGPRAYEQYF. CDR3 coding DNA: TGCGCCAGCAGCTTGTACGGGGGGCCTCGGGCCTACGAGCAGTACTTC. The entire variable domain, with the rest obtained from reference TRBV5-1 and TRBJ2-7, is as follows: KAGVTQTPRYLIKTRGQQVTLSCSPISGHRSVSWYQQTPGQGLQFLFEYFSETQRNKGNFPGRFSGRQFSNSRSEMNVSTLELGDSALYLCASSLYGGPRAYEQYFGPGTRLTVT.